Listed below are T cell receptor beta chains from one sample, sequenced in a study of vaccination and CD4 T cells after COVID-19. The antigens these receptors bind are not known. TCRdb passed the PCR reads through MiXCR, listing each CDR3 protein once. Among roughly 18,000 distinct CDR3 sequences, roughly two fifths were seen once, and the ten largest hold approximately 13%. Sequencing input: CD4+ T cells from blood, cultured in vitro. The receptors were gathered from a human donor who had recovered from COVID-19. The CDR3 runs from the conserved cysteine through the conserved F or W. Fields, in order: J gene, clone size, D gene, V gene, CDR3 DNA, CDR3 protein. A D gene is named only where the DNA matches it firmly. Where a row states a size, it is once, few, many or the class of an expanded clone; other rows omit it.

>TRBJ2-2|NA|NA|TRBV7-3
TGTGCCAGCAGCTTAGCGAACGGGGAGCTGTTTTTT
CASSLANGELFF
>TRBJ1-1|NA|NA|TRBV20-1
TGCAGTGCTAGCAGACAGATCAACACTGAAGCTTTCTTT
CSASRQINTEAFF
>TRBJ2-3|NA|NA|TRBV6-1
TGTGCCAGCACCGGGGGCACAGATACGCAGTATTTT
CASTGGTDTQYF
>TRBJ2-4|NA|TRBD2|TRBV20-1
TGCAGTGCTAGTGGTCGGGGGGGAGCCAAAAACATTCAGTACTTC
CSASGRGGAKNIQYF
>TRBJ1-2|few|TRBD1|TRBV20-1
TGCAGTTTCACCGGGACAGGGAGGGGGAACTATGGCTACACCTTC
CSFTGTGRGNYGYTF
>TRBJ1-6|few|TRBD1|TRBV12-3/TRBV12-4
TGTGCCAGCAGTTTATCGGGACAGGCCGTGGCACCCCTCCACTTT
CASSLSGQAVAPLHF
>TRBJ1-1|NA|TRBD1|TRBV20-1
TGCAGTCCACCCGAGGGACAGCCGAACACTGAAGCTTTCTTT
CSPPEGQPNTEAFF
>TRBJ2-6|once|NA|TRBV6-1
TGTGCCAGCAGAAAGGGGGGGGAAATCTCTGGGGCCAACGTCCTGACTTTC
CASRKGGEISGANVLTF
>TRBJ2-1|NA|NA|TRBV10-3
TGTGCCATCAGCGGGACGTCATACAATGAGCAGTTCTTC
CAISGTSYNEQFF
>TRBJ2-1|few|NA|TRBV7-2
TGTGCCAGCAGCTTAGTGGGTAGGGAGCAGTTCTTC
CASSLVGREQFF
>TRBJ1-5|NA|NA|TRBV19
TGTGCCAGTAGTAGGTTGGATAATAGCAATCAGCCCCAGCATTTT
CASSRLDNSNQPQHF
>TRBJ1-1|few|NA|TRBV10-3
TGTGCCATCAGTCCGGGGTGGAACACTGAAGCTTTCTTT
CAISPGWNTEAFF
>TRBJ1-2|few|NA|TRBV2
TGTGCCAGCAGTGAAGTTTCGGTAAACGGCTACACCTTC
CASSEVSVNGYTF
>TRBJ1-1|NA|TRBD1|TRBV7-6
TGTGCCAGCAGCTTATCGTATGGGAGACAGGGTGAAAGCCAGAAGAAGAACACTGAAGCTTTCTTT
CASSLSYGRQGESQKKNTEAFF
>TRBJ1-4|NA|TRBD1|TRBV19
TGTGCCAGTAGGACAGGGGATACTAATGAAAAACTGTTTTTT
CASRTGDTNEKLFF
>TRBJ2-3|NA|TRBD2|TRBV9
TGTGCCAGCAGCGTAGACAGTAGCGGGAGGTACGTTACAGATACGCAGTATTTT
CASSVDSSGRYVTDTQYF
>TRBJ2-3|few|TRBD2|TRBV20-1
TGCAGTGCCATTGCGACTAGCCGCACAGATACGCAGTATTTT
CSAIATSRTDTQYF
>TRBJ1-2|NA|TRBD1|TRBV9
TGTGCCAGCAGCGTCGGCAGGGGGTATGGCTACACCTTC
CASSVGRGYGYTF
>TRBJ2-1|NA|NA|TRBV6-5
TGTGCCAGCAGTTACATGCCTAGCGCCGACAATGAGCAGTTCTTC
CASSYMPSADNEQFF
>TRBJ1-1|NA|TRBD1|TRBV7-2
TGTGCCAGCAGCCTCCTTCCCGCGACAGGGAAGGTGAACACTGAAGCTTTCTTT
CASSLLPATGKVNTEAFF
>TRBJ1-1|few|NA|TRBV6-4
TGTGCCAGCCCCTCTACAGGGACTGCTTGGAACACTGAAGCTTTCTTT
CASPSTGTAWNTEAFF
>TRBJ2-7|few|NA|TRBV2
TGTGCCAGCAGGAGATCGGGACTCATCTACGAGCAGTACTTC
CASRRSGLIYEQYF
>TRBJ1-6|few|NA|TRBV20-1
TGCAGTGCTAGAGATCGGGGGTATAATTCACCCCTCCACTTT
CSARDRGYNSPLHF
>TRBJ1-1|NA|NA|TRBV5-4
TGTGCCAGCAGCCCCGGGACGACAAACACTGAAGCTTTCTTT
CASSPGTTNTEAFF
>TRBJ2-5|few|NA|TRBV5-4
TGTGCCAGCAGCTTGGGACAACAAGAGACCCAGTACTTC
CASSLGQQETQYF
>TRBJ2-6|NA|NA|TRBV19
TGTGCCAGTAGTATAGCCGGGGCCAACGTCCTGACTTTC
CASSIAGANVLTF
>TRBJ1-6|NA|NA|TRBV19
TGTGCCAGCAGTCCACTTGCCCCGGCGGGTTCACCCCTCCACTTT
CASSPLAPAGSPLHF
>TRBJ2-6|few|NA|TRBV6-1
TGTGCCAGCGGAGACGGGCAACACTCTGGGGCCAACGTCCTGACTTTC
CASGDGQHSGANVLTF
>TRBJ1-3|NA|TRBD1|TRBV28
TGTGCCAGCAGTCCAAGGGGGACAGGGGCTCCCTCCGCGAATTTT
CASSPRGTGAPSANF
>TRBJ1-1|NA|NA|TRBV7-3
TGTGCCAGCAGCCCCGGGAGGGACACTGAAGCTTTCTTT
CASSPGRDTEAFF
>TRBJ2-2|NA|TRBD2|TRBV11-2
TGTGCCAGCAGCCTAAGAAGGCTAGCGGGGGGGCGTACCGGGGAGCTGTTTTTT
CASSLRRLAGGRTGELFF
>TRBJ2-7|NA|TRBD2|TRBV6-5
TGTGCCAGCAGTTACTCCGGACTAGCTGGCGAGCAGTACTTC
CASSYSGLAGEQYF
>TRBJ1-6|few|NA|TRBV2
TGTGCCAGCAGCGAGAACAGGGACAATTCACCCCTCCACTTT
CASSENRDNSPLHF
>TRBJ2-3|NA|TRBD2|TRBV18
TGTGCCAGCTCACCCCAGCGGGAGGGCACAGATACGCAGTATTTT
CASSPQREGTDTQYF
>TRBJ1-1|NA|NA|TRBV5-1
TGCGCCAGCAGCTTCCTACAGACAGGGAACACTGAAGCTTTCTTT
CASSFLQTGNTEAFF
>TRBJ2-2|few|TRBD2|TRBV7-9
TGTGCCAGCAGCTTGAACTCCGGGAGGGACACCGGGGAGCTGTTTTTT
CASSLNSGRDTGELFF
>TRBJ2-7|NA|TRBD2|TRBV6-1
TGTGCCAGCACCACCGGGACTAGCGGGAGTAACGAGCAGTACTTC
CASTTGTSGSNEQYF
>TRBJ2-7|NA|TRBD2|TRBV7-6
TGTGCCAGCAGCTTGAACCCCCCGGGACTAGCGGGGGGGAAGAGCTCCTACGAGCAGTACTTC
CASSLNPPGLAGGKSSYEQYF
>TRBJ2-7|few|TRBD2|TRBV6-2/TRBV6-3
TGTGCCAGCAGTTCGGGACTAGCGGGATCCTACGAGCAGTACTTC
CASSSGLAGSYEQYF
>TRBJ2-1|NA|NA|TRBV15
TGTGCCACCACTAGGGGGTACAATGAGCAGTTCTTC
CATTRGYNEQFF
>TRBJ2-1|few|NA|TRBV6-1
TGTGCCAGCAGTCCTGGCCCGTACAATGAGCAGTTCTTC
CASSPGPYNEQFF
>TRBJ1-4|NA|TRBD1|TRBV6-1
TGTGCCAGCAGGTCCGGGACAGGGGATGAAAAACTGTTTTTT
CASRSGTGDEKLFF
>TRBJ2-3|medium-sized|NA|TRBV19
TGTGCCAGTAGGGGGGGGCCCACAGATACGCAGTATTTT
CASRGGPTDTQYF
>TRBJ2-3|NA|NA|TRBV6-1
TGTGCCAGCAGTGAGCCAAGGGCGGAAACAGATACGCAGTATTTT
CASSEPRAETDTQYF
>TRBJ2-7|NA|NA|TRBV10-2
TGCGCCAGCAGTGAGTCCTCGGGTCTCTACGAGCAGTACTTC
CASSESSGLYEQYF
>TRBJ2-1|NA|NA|TRBV10-1
TGCGCCAGCAGTGATTCGGGCAGGGGCCCCTACAATGAGCAGTTCTTC
CASSDSGRGPYNEQFF
>TRBJ2-3|NA|NA|TRBV5-4
TGTGCCAGCAGCTTGGAGGACAGACGCACAGATACGCAGTATTTT
CASSLEDRRTDTQYF
>TRBJ1-1|NA|NA|TRBV19
TGTGCCAGTAGTGCTCGATTGGGGCCTAAGAACACTGAAGCTTCCTTT
CASSARLGPKNTEASF
>TRBJ2-7|NA|TRBD1|TRBV7-7
TGTGCCAGCAGCTCTGGGACAGGGAACTACGAGCAGTACTTC
CASSSGTGNYEQYF
>TRBJ2-5|NA|TRBD1|TRBV18
TGTGCCAGCTCAACCAGGGGGCAGGGGGAGACCCAGTACTTC
CASSTRGQGETQYF
>TRBJ2-1|NA|TRBD2|TRBV6-5
TGTGCCAGCAGTTACGCGGGAGGGCGCTACAATGAGCAGTTCTTC
CASSYAGGRYNEQFF
>TRBJ2-5|NA|TRBD2|TRBV18
TGTGCCAGCTCACCACGGACCGGGGGGGGAGAAGAGACCCAGTACTTC
CASSPRTGGGEETQYF
>TRBJ1-5|NA|TRBD1|TRBV6-1
TGTGCCAGCCGACCACAAGGGCAGGGGGCCTTGAGGGCTGGCAATCAGCCCCAGCATTTT
CASRPQGQGALRAGNQPQHF
>TRBJ1-5|few|TRBD1|TRBV5-8
TGTGCCAGCAGCTTGGGGGACAGGGCGTCGGGGCCCCAGCATTTT
CASSLGDRASGPQHF
>TRBJ2-2|NA|TRBD2|TRBV4-1
TGCGCCAGCAGCCAAGGGGGGACTAGGGCGCCCGGGGAGCTGTTTTTT
CASSQGGTRAPGELFF
>TRBJ1-3|few|NA|TRBV28
TGTGCCAGCAGTGGAAACACCATATATTTT
CASSGNTIYF
>TRBJ1-1|few|NA|TRBV6-5
TGTGCCAGCAGTTACTCGGGGCAGGGTATCTCTGAAGCTTTCTTT
CASSYSGQGISEAFF
>TRBJ2-2|few|TRBD2|TRBV7-2
TGTGCCAGCAGCTTATCCCCCGGGGGGACCGGGGAGCTGTTTTTT
CASSLSPGGTGELFF
>TRBJ1-4|NA|TRBD1|TRBV20-1
TGCAGTGCTCAAAACTGGTTGGACAGGCAACCCATACTTGCAACTAATGAAAAACTGTTTTTT
CSAQNWLDRQPILATNEKLFF
>TRBJ2-7|NA|NA|TRBV7-2
TGTGCCAGCAGCTTAGAGTCTCTTCCAGGGAGGTACGAGCAGTACTTC
CASSLESLPGRYEQYF